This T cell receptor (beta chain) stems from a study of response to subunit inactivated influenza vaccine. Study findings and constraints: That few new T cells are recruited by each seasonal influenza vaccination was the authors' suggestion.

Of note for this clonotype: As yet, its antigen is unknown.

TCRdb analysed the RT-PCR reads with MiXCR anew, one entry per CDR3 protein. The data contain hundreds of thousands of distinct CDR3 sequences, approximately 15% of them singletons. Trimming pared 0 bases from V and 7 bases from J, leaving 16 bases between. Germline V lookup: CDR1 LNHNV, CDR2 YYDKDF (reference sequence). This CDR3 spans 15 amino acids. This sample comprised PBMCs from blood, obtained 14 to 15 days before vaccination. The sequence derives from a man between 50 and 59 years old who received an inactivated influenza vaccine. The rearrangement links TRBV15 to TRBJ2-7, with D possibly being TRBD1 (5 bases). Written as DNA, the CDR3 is TGTGCCACCAGCAGAGATCTTCCTGGGGCTTTGGAGCAGTACTTC. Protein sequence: CATSRDLPGALEQYF.